This T cell receptor beta chain was found in a study of TIL therapy for anti-PD-1-resistant metastatic lung cancer. Across the whole study: Most patients had lung adenocarcinoma. Median tumor mutation burden was approximately 1.5 mutations per megabase. Findings and caveats of the study: Infused TIL clonotypes partially replaced the baseline blood repertoire, then decayed over months.

Sequencing used immunoSEQ v3. Method: immunoSEQ multiplex PCR; TCRdb's copy keeps in-frame clones and lacks some. The sample contains 54,000 or so clones, about 73% of which appear only once. Notes on this clone: Its specificity is not known.

Described time point: pre-treatment sample, taken before nivolumab and TIL therapy. Adults with stage 4 NSCLC were enrolled in a phase I trial. The CDR3 consists of 18 residues. Germline loops: CDR1 MGHRA, CDR2 YSYEKL. V lost 0 bases to trimming and J lost 3 bases; unmatched junction nucleotides: 8. The sequencing used blood, collected at baseline. The source of this sequence is a person between 25 and 80 years old with non-small cell lung cancer. The chain recombines TRBV4-1 with TRBJ2-1, with 10 bases that match TRBD2. The CDR3 protein is CASSQERLAGGGYNEQFF. CDR3 nucleotide sequence: TGCGCCAGCAGCCAAGAAAGGTTAGCGGGAGGAGGCTACAATGAGCAGTTCTTC.